This paragraph reports one T cell receptor (beta chain). What it binds is not known. V lost 1 base and J 8 bases, leaving 11 bases between the germline ends. The length of the CDR3 is 14 residues. CDR1 and CDR2 (germline): LGHNA, YSLEER. This specimen belongs to a study of cytomegalovirus exposure and HLA in healthy donors. Study results and caveats: In a later analysis, at a false discovery rate of 0.05, over 15,000 TCR beta sequences matched HLA alleles. The listing of 150 to 200 TCR beta chains classed them as cytomegalovirus-associated. Several of the most significant clusters were apparently associated with common viral pathogens in a later analysis. Reports described diagnosis of cytomegalovirus status by the classifier as highly specific and sensitive.

Researchers ran the PCR with 60 Vbeta and 13 Jbeta primers. Some clones are missing from TCRdb's copy, which holds only in-frame ones; the method was immunoSEQ multiplex PCR. The repertoire holds roughly 60,000 clones, around three quarters seen once, with approximately 3.3% in the top ten. This sequence was found in a woman aged 40-49 years in good health and CMV-seropositive. The sequenced sample was PBMCs. The rearrangement uses TRBV4-3 and TRBJ1-4; tentatively, D is TRBD1 (5 bases). The CDR3 DNA reads TGCGCCAGCAGCCAAGGTTTACAGGAAGAAAAACTGTTTTTT. This gives the protein CASSQGLQEEKLFF.